This TCR beta chain was recorded in a study of identical twins. The CDR3 covers 16 residues. Germline assignment: CDR1 SNHLY and CDR2 FYNNEI. The V end was cut by 6 bases, the J end by 1 base, with 17 bases between. TCRdb fed the 5' RACE reads into MiXCR, producing one record per CDR3 protein. The profile shows 640,000 or so distinct CDR3 sequences, roughly 6.2% of them singletons. A few counts support this clonotype. The V gene is TRBV2, the J gene TRBJ2-3, with TRBD2 as a possible D gene (6 bases). This receptor was obtained from a young man in good health. Sequencing was carried out using naive T cells sorted from blood. DNA for the CDR3: TGTGCCAGCAGCTCTACCTCGCGGGGCGGCACAGATACGCAGTATTTT. This sequence encodes CASSSTSRGGTDTQYF.